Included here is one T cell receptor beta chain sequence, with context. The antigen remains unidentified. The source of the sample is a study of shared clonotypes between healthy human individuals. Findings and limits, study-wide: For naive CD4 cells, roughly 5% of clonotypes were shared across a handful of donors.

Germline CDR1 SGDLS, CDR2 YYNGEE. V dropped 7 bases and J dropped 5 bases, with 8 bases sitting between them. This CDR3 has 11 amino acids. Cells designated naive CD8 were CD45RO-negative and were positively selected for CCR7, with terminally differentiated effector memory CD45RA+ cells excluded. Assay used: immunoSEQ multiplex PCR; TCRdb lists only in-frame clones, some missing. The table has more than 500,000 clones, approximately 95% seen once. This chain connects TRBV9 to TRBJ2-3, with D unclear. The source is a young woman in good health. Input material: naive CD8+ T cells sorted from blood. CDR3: CASRALDTQYF. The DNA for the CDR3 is TGTGCCAGCCGCGCATTAGATACGCAGTATTTT.